The clone carrying this TCR beta chain has a count of ten or more. The antigen remains unidentified. Stable hyperthyroidism: no ophthalmopathy progression over 18 months of follow-up. The trim removed 2 bases at V and 5 bases at J, leaving 11 bases unmatched. The CDR3 extends over 16 amino acids. Per germline, CDR1 LGHDT and CDR2 YNNKEL (reference sequence). The entry originates in a study of T cells in Graves' hyperthyroidism and ophthalmopathy. Notes on the study in general: The model made its ophthalmopathy prediction, and onset followed a median 6.5 months later.

What was amplified from RNA transcripts were TCR beta CDR3 regions. When the TCR CDR3 underwent first-round RT-PCR, the HTBI primer set was used. TCRdb reprocessed the multiplex PCR reads with MiXCR, giving one entry per CDR3 protein. The repertoire holds fewer than 350,000 distinct CDR3 sequences, with around 13% as singletons. Sequenced material: blood. V is TRBV3-1 and J is TRBJ1-2; 7 nucleotides agree with TRBD1. The TCR sequence derives from a woman between 40 and 50 years old with Graves' hyperthyroidism. The CDR3 protein is CASSQTDRDGGYGYTF. The CDR3 nucleotides read TGTGCCAGCAGCCAAACCGACAGGGACGGAGGGTATGGCTACACCTTC.